The clone carrying this T cell receptor (beta chain) was found a few times. The antigen remains undetermined. This sample was included in a study of cytomegalovirus exposure and HLA in healthy donors. Background on the study: Earlier results showed 117 million unique TCR beta sequences derived from 150 million to 200 million T cells. The study's findings and limits: Available immune exposure information covered CMV serostatus only. Per a prior analysis, the majority of TCR beta V segments were productive roughly 87% or roughly 30% of the time. In a later analysis, V- and J-gene trimming of beta chains associated with a DCLRE1C missense variant, replicated independently.

Germline-derived CDR1 and CDR2 are MNHNS and SASEGT. The V and J ends lost 3 bases and 0 bases, in that order; junction bases with no gene match: 2. This CDR3 has 15 amino acids. The PCR used 60 Vbeta and 13 Jbeta primers. Produced via immunoSEQ multiplex PCR; TCRdb's table is partial and in-frame only. This repertoire shows 100,000 to 150,000 clones, under 85% found once; its top ten account for 4.2%. The chain employs TRBV6-1 and TRBJ1-3; TRBD1 matches at 7 bases. This TCR was recovered from a male donor in good health and CMV-seropositive. Sequenced input: PBMCs. CDR3 protein: CASSEDRSSGNTIYF. CDR3 in DNA: TGTGCCAGCAGTGAGGACAGGTCCTCTGGAAACACCATATATTTT.